The sequence of this T cell receptor (beta chain) was determined in a study of CD8+ T cells in alopecia areata. For the study at large: For 6 to 18 months, tofacitinib was taken, and 6 months off drug followed. Percentage of affected scalp area was the basis on which treated patients' severity was scored. Findings and limits, study-wide: The study found higher clonality in lesional than normal scalp, especially in alopecia totalis/universalis.

Extracted from the samples, RNA was reverse transcribed into cDNA to serve as the sequencing template. Profiling relied on immunoSEQ multiplex PCR, and the TCRdb table lists in-frame clones only, not all of them. The sample holds approximately 220,000 clones; more than 30% are singletons and the top ten take around 0.48%. Per the germline V gene, CDR1 is SGHDT and CDR2 is YYEEEE. The CDR3 is 12 residues long. The treatment was: oral pan-JAK inhibitor, 5-10 mg twice daily. Lesional scalp punch biopsies and peripheral blood were collected from alopecia areata patients. To note about this clone: The antigen remains unidentified. The junction and the germline gene differ at one end; a read error may be behind it.

The clonotype originates from a human donor with alopecia areata. This rearrangement joins TRBV5-6 to TRBJ2-6; D unclear. Specimen: CD4+ T cells sorted from blood, collected at approximately week 30, from a patient treated with tofacitinib. This CDR3 reads CASSSWANVLTF. In DNA, the CDR3 is TGTGCCAGCAGCTCTTGGGCCAACGTCCTGACTTTC.